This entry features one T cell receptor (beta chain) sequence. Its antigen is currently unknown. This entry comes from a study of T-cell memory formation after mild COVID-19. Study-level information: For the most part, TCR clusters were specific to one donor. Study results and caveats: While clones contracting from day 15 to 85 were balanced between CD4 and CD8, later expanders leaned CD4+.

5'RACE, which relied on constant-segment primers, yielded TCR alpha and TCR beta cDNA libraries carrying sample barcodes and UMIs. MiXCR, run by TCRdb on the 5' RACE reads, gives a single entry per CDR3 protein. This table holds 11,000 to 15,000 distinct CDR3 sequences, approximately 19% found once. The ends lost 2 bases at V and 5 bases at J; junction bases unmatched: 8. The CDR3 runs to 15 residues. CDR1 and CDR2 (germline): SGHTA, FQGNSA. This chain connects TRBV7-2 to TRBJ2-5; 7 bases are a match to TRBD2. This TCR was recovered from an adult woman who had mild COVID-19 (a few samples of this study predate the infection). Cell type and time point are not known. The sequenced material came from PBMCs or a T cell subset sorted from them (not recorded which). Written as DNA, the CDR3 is TGTGCCAGCAGCTTAAGGCGCGGGAGCCGCGAGACCCAGTACTTC. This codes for CASSLRRGSRETQYF.